The 12 T cell receptor beta chains below come from one sample, sequenced in a study of blood T cells in healthy people across ages. A second PCR, run for roughly 7 to 11 cycles, used a sample-barcoded 5' primer plus a J-beta primer mix. Each CDR3 protein is one row after TCRdb ran MiXCR on the 5' RACE reads. The sample shows some 730,000 distinct CDR3 sequences, 22% of them seen only once. The sample was blood. All receptors derive from a man between 65 and 85 years old in good health.

The chain couples TRBV10-3 to TRBJ2-1, with TRBD2 matching over 11 bases. The germline CDR1 and CDR2 sequences are ENHRY and SYGVKD. This CDR3 comprises 15 residues. V shed 5 bases and J 3 bases; nucleotides not matched to a gene: 3. CDR3 DNA: TGTGCCATCAGTCGACTAGCGGGGAACTACAATGAGCAGTTCTTC. This codes for CAISRLAGNYNEQFF.

The chain recombines TRBV9 with TRBJ2-7; 9 bases are shared with TRBD2. CDR3 length: 15 amino acids. The V and J ends lost 0 bases and 3 bases, in that order; junction bases with no gene match: 4. The germline gives CDR1 SGDLS, CDR2 YYNGEE. The CDR3 DNA reads as TGTGCCAGCAGCGTAGAGCCTAGCGGGGACTACGAGCAGTACTTC. This sequence encodes CASSVEPSGDYEQYF.

This clonotype was seen a few times. V is TRBV20-1 and J is TRBJ2-3, with 7 bases identical to TRBD2. The CDR3 runs 12 residues. With 6 bases clipped from V and 4 bases from J, the junction kept 4 bases outside the gene matches. Germline-derived CDR1 and CDR2 are DFQATT and SNEGSKA (reference sequence). CDR3 sequence (DNA): TGCAGTGCCTGGGGGGGTTCAGATACGCAGTATTTT. Its translation is CSAWGGSDTQYF.

The chain uses TRBV7-2 and TRBJ1-2; TRBD1 is a possible D gene (5 bases). Germline loops: CDR1 SGHTA, CDR2 FQGNSA. The CDR3 sequence is 14 residues long. The V end lost 2 bases, the J end lost 8 bases, and 15 bases lay between the germline ends. Here the CDR3 DNA reads TGTGCCAGCAGCTTACCAAATCAGGGAGGAGGCTACACCTTC. Its translation is CASSLPNQGGGYTF.

V gene TRBV7-9 combines with J gene TRBJ1-6; no clear D gene. Germline CDR1 SEHNR, CDR2 FQNEAQ (reference sequence). This CDR3 is built from 13 residues. V lost 8 bases and J lost 4, with 9 bases in between. The CDR3 nucleotides read TGTGCCAGCGCTGCGGGGTATAATTCACCCCTCCACTTT. Translation: CASAAGYNSPLHF. Using reference TRBV7-9 and TRBJ1-6 for the parts outside the CDR3, the full variable domain is DTGVSQNPRHKITKRGQNVTFRCDPISEHNRLYWYRQTLGQGPEFLTYFQNEAQLEKSRLLSDRFSAERPKGSFSTLEIQRTEQGDSAMYLCASAAGYNSPLHFGNGTRLTVT.

This clonotype was seen a few times. The gene calls are TRBV11-2 and TRBJ2-4; D perhaps matches TRBD2 (5 bases). The CDR3 spans 15 residues. Germline V lookup: CDR1 SGHAT, CDR2 FQNNGV. V lost 4 bases and J 2 bases, leaving 12 bases between the germline ends. The DNA of the CDR3 is TGTGCCAGCAGCTCCCCTCGGGGTCCCAAAAACATTCAGTACTTC. Translating gives CASSSPRGPKNIQYF.

Concerning this clonotype: A read error is possible here, since a much larger clone lies one base away. This chain joins TRBV7-3 and TRBJ2-7; D gene unclear. With the DNA end fitting TRBJ2-1 better, the J assignment may be wrong. Germline-derived CDR1 and CDR2 are SGHTA and FQGTGA. The CDR3 loop spans 14 amino acids. Written as DNA, the CDR3 is TGTGTCAGCAGCTTAAGACTTGGTAGTGGTGAGCAGTTCTTC. Translation: CVSSLRLGSGEQFF.

This clonotype was counted only a few times. CDR3 nucleotide sequence: TGTGCCAGCAGCTATGAGAGACAGTCGAACACTGAAGCTTTCTTT. Encoded protein: CASSYERQSNTEAFF. The rearrangement joins TRBV5-6 to TRBJ1-1, with D perhaps matching TRBD1 (5 bases). V shed 3 bases and J shed 1 base, with 13 bases lying between them. The CDR3 contains 15 residues. Germline V gives CDR1 SGHDT, CDR2 YYEEEE.

The table lists this clonotype with a few counts. This chain connects TRBV18 to TRBJ1-4; 9 bases fit TRBD1. Germline CDR1 KGHSH, CDR2 LQKENI. Germline trimming cut 1 base from V and 7 bases from J; bases unmatched to any gene: 1. This CDR3 has 14 residues. The CDR3 reads CASSPQTGGEKLFF. CDR3 nucleotide sequence: TGTGCCAGCTCACCACAGACAGGGGGTGAAAAACTGTTTTTT.

The gene calls are TRBV24-1 and TRBJ2-1, with 11 bases aligning to TRBD2. The CDR3 has 19 residues. The germline V gene encodes CDR1 KGHDR and CDR2 SFDVKD. The V segment lost 2 bases and the J segment 2 bases; nucleotides outside the gene matches: 10. The CDR3 coding sequence is TGTGCCACCAGTGATTCACAACCCGGGACTAGCGGACCCTACAATGAGCAGTTCTTC. This gives the protein CATSDSQPGTSGPYNEQFF.

This clonotype has more than one count but fewer than ten. The genes are TRBV4-2 and TRBJ2-2, with 9 bases lining up with TRBD2. J gave up 0 bases and V 0 bases, and 8 bases lay outside the gene matches. Germline V lookup: CDR1 LGHNA, CDR2 YNFKEQ. CDR3 length: 19 amino acids. This chain's CDR3 is CASSQDSGGGASNTGELFF. The DNA for the CDR3 is TGTGCCAGCAGCCAAGATTCAGGCGGGGGGGCCTCGAACACCGGGGAGCTGTTTTTT.

This clonotype has only a few counts. V gene TRBV20-1 combines with J gene TRBJ2-3; TRBD1 matches at 7 bases. Unmatched junction bases numbered 6, after V lost 3 bases and J lost 0 bases. Germline CDR1 reads DFQATT; CDR2 reads SNEGSKA (reference sequence). This CDR3 region has 15 residues. The CDR3 loop is CSASGTETSTDTQYF. The CDR3 DNA sequence: TGCAGTGCTAGCGGGACAGAAACTAGCACAGATACGCAGTATTTT.